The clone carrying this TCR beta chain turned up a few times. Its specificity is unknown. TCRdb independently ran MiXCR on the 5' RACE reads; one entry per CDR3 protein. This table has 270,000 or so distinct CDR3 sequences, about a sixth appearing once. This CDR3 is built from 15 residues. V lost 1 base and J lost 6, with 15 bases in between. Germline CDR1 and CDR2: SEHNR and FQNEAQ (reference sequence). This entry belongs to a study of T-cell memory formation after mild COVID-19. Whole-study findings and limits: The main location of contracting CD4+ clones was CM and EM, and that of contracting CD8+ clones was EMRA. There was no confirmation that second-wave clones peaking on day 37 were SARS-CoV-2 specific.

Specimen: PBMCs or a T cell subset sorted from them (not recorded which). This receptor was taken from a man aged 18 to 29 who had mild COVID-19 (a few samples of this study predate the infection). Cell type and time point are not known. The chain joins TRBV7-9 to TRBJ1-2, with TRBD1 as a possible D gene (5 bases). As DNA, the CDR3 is TGTGCCAGCAGCTTAGAAATCCCTTCAGGGCATGGCTACACCTTC. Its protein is CASSLEIPSGHGYTF.